Sequencing of this T cell receptor (beta chain) was carried out in a study of cytomegalovirus exposure and HLA in healthy donors (dated by TCRdb to about 2017). About the investigation overall: An earlier analysis of under 600 of the donors reported 250 to 300 Gb of sequence data and some 120 million unique TCR beta sequences from about 180 million T cells. An early release covering roughly 640 HLA-typed donors comprised about 310 gigabases of sequencing data and tens of millions of unique TCR sequences. The genetic ancestry cluster associated with self-reported Caucasian donors included 81% of the roughly 380 genotyped donors. The aim of the study was to test whether cataloging public T cell receptors could identify signatures of past pathogen exposure. The study used immunosequencing to profile the T cell repertoires of under 700 subjects and linked those repertoires to cytomegalovirus serostatus. A separate validation cohort of roughly 110 different subjects was used in addition to the approximately 610-subject first cohort. To predict cytomegalovirus infection status, the study combined high-throughput TCR immunosequencing, statistical association of individual TCRs with disease status, and machine learning. A later analysis re-analyzed previously published TCR beta repertoires from approximately 670 donors and added high-resolution HLA genotyping to study TCR occurrence patterns. In the later analysis, no new phenotypic data were used to find candidate immune exposures; instead, reliance was placed on TCR beta sequences and their occurrence across donors. An earlier analysis of 587 of the donors applied high-throughput TCR beta sequencing to assess whether each TCR beta V gene segment acted as functional or pseudogenic. Donor age, sex, ethnicity and CMV serostatus were collected together with the repertoire data. Genome-wide SNP genotypes for about 55% of the roughly 670 donors were used in a later genetic analysis, which treated that subset as a discovery cohort. Every discovery cohort repertoire had been produced on one sequencing platform. HLA typing included class I and class II loci at four-digit resolution. The number of typed donors differed by locus: about 620-640 for A, B, C, DRB1 and DQB1; approximately 520 for DQA1; fewer than 610 for DPA1; and 450 to 480 for DPB1. A handful of DR-DQ haplotypes were handled as single units for association and clustering because linkage in the cohort was strong. Among about 400 genotyped donors of the cohort, an average of around 250,000 unique TCR beta nucleotide sequences was sequenced per donor, of which approximately 18% were non-productive.

A word on this clone: No antigen is known for it. No much larger clone is present one base from it, and per-base qualities are unavailable.

In total, over 600 healthy bone marrow donors made up the cohort. Cohort members were all nominally healthy when sampled, although unrecorded immune exposures were likely present. The donor was CMV seronegative and belonged to the group of several hundred seronegative cohort members. A peripheral blood sample was provided by each donor, and peripheral blood mononuclear cells were used for TCR beta sequencing. The Qiagen DNeasy Blood Extraction Kit was used to extract genomic DNA from the blood cell samples. Preparation of the library involved the immunoSEQ multiplex PCR assay. A mixture of 60 forward primers for TCR Vbeta segments and 13 reverse primers for TCR Jbeta segments was used in the multiplex PCR. The CDR3 region of rearranged TCR beta genes was amplified from genomic DNA with a multiplex PCR assay. Amplified TCR beta libraries were sequenced as 87-base-pair reads on the Illumina HiSeq System. For the original study's pipeline: Across the 700 or so repertoires, a later analysis counted 75 million to 90 million unique TCR beta chains, around 10 million of which were shared by at least two donors. Raw reads were error-corrected and collapsed into unique sequences by a nearest-neighbor algorithm in which closely related sequences were merged to remove PCR and sequencing errors. To assign V, D and J gene segments, CDR3 sequences were aligned to IMGT reference sequences. For a sequence to be retained, a match of at least six nucleotides to both a V gene segment and a J gene segment was required. A rearrangement was called productive if the CDR3 had no stop codons and remained in frame with V and J, and every other rearrangement was called non-productive. CDR3 was defined by IMGT convention, running from the second conserved V-encoded cysteine to the conserved J-encoded phenylalanine. Sequences without an unambiguous match to a single V gene segment were excluded from the earlier analysis of 450 to 650 of the donors. An earlier analysis of 587 of the donors classified V segments as functional when productive rearrangements were above 56.7% and as segregating when the standard deviation between donors was above 5%. A statistical classification framework was built for diagnosing cytomegalovirus status from the catalog of TCR beta chain sequences. In a later analysis, V and J genes were assigned by comparing TCR nucleotide sequences against IMGT/GENE-DB human TR gene sequences. In a later analysis, CDR3 sequences and most-parsimonious VDJ recombination scenarios were assigned using the TCRdist pipeline. In a later analysis, each TCR beta chain was defined by its CDR3 amino acid sequence together with its V-gene family, and reads lacking a unique V-gene family were excluded. As a way to deal with suspected cross-contamination and a sequencing artifact, a later analysis dropped approximately 570 nucleotide sequences that were highly shared and had low generation probability. In a later analysis, a clonal expansion index for each public chain was calculated from normalized within-repertoire ranks of inferred template counts. Generation probabilities in a later analysis came from a VDJ recombination model fitted to out-of-frame rearrangements, and those results were checked against IGoR. A later analysis scored TCR-TCR, TCR-HLA and TCR-CMV co-occurrence with hypergeometric tests, applying a repertoire-size bias correction to TCR pairs. In a later analysis, false discovery rates were estimated by permuting HLA or CMV assignments 20 times. In a later analysis, co-occurring TCRs were grouped with DBSCAN, and TCRdist sequence similarity was added when clustering was performed within HLA-allele-positive subsets. For co-occurrence clustering, repertoires with fewer than 30,000 or more than 120,000 public chains were excluded, along with roughly 5 repertoires with anomalous nucleotide sharing. Entries here come from immuneACCESS through TCRdb and include only in-frame sequences with V and J called. Some clones fail to appear in such tables; in the studies checked, an unresolved V gene covers under half of the shortfall, and the cause of the remainder is unknown. V and J calls and clone size come straight from that table; D and trimming were deduced from the DNA. The sample table holds 100,000 to 150,000 clones, of which 75% to 90% were seen once. 3.3% of the sample belongs to the ten largest clones.

The germline V gene sets CDR1 to SQVTM and CDR2 to ANQGSEA. Ends trimmed: V by 5 bases, J by 6 bases; bases unmatched to a gene: 12. Counted from cysteine to phenylalanine, this CDR3 has 15 amino acids. Only the CDR3 portion is preserved as DNA: 45 bases, with reading frame beginning at the first base. What the research found in general, with its limitations: CMV serostatus was the only immune exposure information available for the cohort. A later analysis found that HLA-associated TCR beta chains were more clonally expanded and had lower generation probabilities than equally common non-associated chains. In a later genetic analysis, fewer N-insertions in productive TCRs were reported among donors in an Asian-associated ancestry cluster than the approximately 670-donor mean. An earlier analysis of approximately 540 of the donors showed that most TCR beta V segments appeared in productive rearrangements either about 87% or about 30% of the time, which broadly matched IMGT annotations. In vitro tests confirmed that a few of the cytomegalovirus-associated TCR beta chains recognize cytomegalovirus antigens. Cytomegalovirus status was reported to be diagnosed by the classifier with high specificity and sensitivity in both the original and validation cohorts. Because HLA typing was unavailable for some donors at each locus, only the typed subset was used in association tests. Strong co-occurrence of HLA alleles, especially DR and DQ, made assigning TCR associations to individual alleles difficult. Presence/absence analyses assumed roughly uniform sequencing depth across donors, an assumption that may not hold. A total of 150 or so TCR beta chains were listed by the study as associated with cytomegalovirus. In a later analysis, TCR association rates were found to vary across HLA loci, with the most associated TCRs seen for DRB1 alleles and the fewest for HLA-C alleles. A further reported finding was that TCR beta sequences accurately predicted the HLA-A and HLA-B alleles for most subjects in the first cohort. At a false discovery rate of 0.05, a later analysis linked around 17,000 TCR beta sequences to specific HLA alleles. A later genetic analysis associated a missense DCLRE1C variant with V-gene and J-gene trimming of TCR beta chains, and an independent cohort replicated the association. In this cohort, only TCR beta chains were sequenced, and detectable features were limited by the absence of alpha or paired-chain data. According to a later analysis, most CMV-associated TCR beta chains appeared to be HLA-restricted, and the HLA associations seemed to be driven largely by CMV exposure. Some IMGT-functional V segments, including TRBV6-2 and TRBV6-3, could not be told apart with the 87-base-pair reads, so those segments were excluded. Most TCR sequences were seen in very few donors, while some public TCRs were found in many individuals. Because counts were too low, seventeen rarely observed V segments, including chromosome 9 orphons, were excluded from the earlier analysis of a few hundred of the donors. Correlated functional status among segregating V segments might reflect linkage disequilibrium, but an unknown experimental factor could not be ruled out. The authors suggested that the approach could potentially be extended to other disease states and immunological phenotypes. A group of highly shared sequence variants was considered likely to be a technical artifact of the sequencing pipeline. According to a later analysis, parvovirus B19, influenza, CMV and Epstein-Barr virus appeared linked to several top co-occurrence clusters.

The sample comprised PBMCs. This chain joins TRBV29-1 to TRBJ2-1; 8 bases in the middle match TRBD1. The TCR comes from a male donor in good health and CMV-seronegative. DNA sequence: TGCAGCGTTTCACTCGGACAGGGAGGCGTCAATGAGCAGTTCTTC. Its translation is CSVSLGQGGVNEQFF.